The 13 T cell receptor beta chains below all came from one sample that was sequenced in a study of OX40 agonist ivuxolimab in advanced cancers. Produced via immunoSEQ multiplex PCR; TCRdb's table is partial and in-frame only. Counted here are 9,500 to 12,000 clones, 60% to 85% occurring once; the ten biggest clones make up roughly 20%. Sequencing was performed on CD4+ or CD8+ T cells sorted from blood, taken in a trial of the OX40 agonist ivuxolimab. The receptors here all came from an adult with an advanced solid tumor such as melanoma, head and neck, liver or kidney cancer.

This clone was picked up a small number of times. The CDR3 region has the DNA TGTGCCAGCAGCCGAGACGTCTCCTCCTACGAGCAGTACTTC. Its translation: CASSRDVSSYEQYF. The genes are TRBV7-9 and TRBJ2-7; unclear D gene. The germline V gene has CDR1 SEHNR and CDR2 FQNEAQ (reference sequence). V lost 5 bases, J lost 0 bases, and 11 bases lay in between. The CDR3 sequence is 14 residues long.

The chain carries TRBV10-3 and TRBJ2-5, with 8 nucleotides matching TRBD1. Germline assignment: CDR1 ENHRY and CDR2 SYGVKD. Unmatched junction bases numbered 4, after V lost 8 bases and J lost 2 bases. The CDR3 is 13 residues long. The CDR3 loop is CAIGTGTQETQYF. The CDR3 DNA is TGTGCCATCGGGACAGGAACTCAAGAGACCCAGTACTTC.

The CDR3 bases are TGTGCCAGCAGCTCCCGGGTGGAGCCTGAGCAGTTCTTC. Translation: CASSSRVEPEQFF. V is TRBV7-9 and J is TRBJ2-1; D is uncertain. Germline CDR1 SEHNR, CDR2 FQNEAQ (reference sequence). The CDR3 loop spans 13 amino acids. V lost 4 bases and J lost 9, with 13 bases in between. Variable domain in full (rest from reference TRBV7-9 and TRBJ2-1): DTGVSQNPRHKITKRGQNVTFRCDPISEHNRLYWYRQTLGQGPEFLTYFQNEAQLEKSRLLSDRFSAERPKGSFSTLEIQRTEQGDSAMYLCASSSRVEPEQFFGPGTRLTVL.

This chain joins TRBV6-6 and TRBJ1-5; unclear D gene. Germline assignment: CDR1 MNHNY and CDR2 SVGAGI (reference sequence). Deletions cut 6 bases from V and 7 bases from J, with 16 bases between. The CDR3 contains 14 residues. The CDR3 DNA reads as TGTGCCAGCAGGCCTCCGGGGTATAGCCAGCCCCAGCATTTT. Its translation: CASRPPGYSQPQHF.

The chain has TRBV7-6 and TRBJ2-1, with D possibly TRBD1 on 6 matching bases. CDR3 size: 18 residues. Germline loops: CDR1 SGHVS, CDR2 FNYEAQ. Trimming shortened V by 5 bases and J by 4 bases, and 24 bases separated the two germline ends. CDR3 DNA sequence: TGTGCCAGCAGCCCTTACAGGGAAAGGGGGACGTATTACAATGAGCAGTTCTTC. It is translated as CASSPYRERGTYYNEQFF.

This clone was observed once. The V and J genes are TRBV11-3 and TRBJ2-5; D is possibly TRBD1 or TRBD2 (6 bases each). The J call is uncertain, as TRBJ2-7 better fits the DNA end. The CDR3 contains 16 residues. Germline-derived CDR1 and CDR2 are SGHNT and YENEEA. CDR3 bases: TGTGCCAGCAAACTAGGGGGGTCAGGGTTGACCTACGAGCAGTACTTC. This sequence encodes CASKLGGSGLTYEQYF.

The chain carries TRBV6-4 and TRBJ2-2, with D possibly being TRBD2 (6 bases). Per the germline V gene, CDR1 is MRHNA and CDR2 is SNTAGT. This CDR3 spans 14 amino acids. V was clipped by 10 bases and J by 0 bases, with 12 bases between them. DNA for the CDR3: TGTGCCACCAGGGAGGTAGCGAACACCGGGGAGCTGTTTTTT. This encodes CATREVANTGELFF.

This clone is a singleton in its sample. The genes are TRBV27 and TRBJ2-7; 8 bases are a match to TRBD1. CDR1 and CDR2 (germline): MNHEY, SMNVEV (reference sequence). The CDR3 runs 13 residues. V shed 9 bases, J shed 4 bases, and the junction held 8 bases outside the gene matches. CDR3 sequence reads: CASRGTGSYEQYF. In DNA, the CDR3 is TGTGCCAGTCGAGGGACAGGATCGTACGAGCAGTACTTC.

The CDR3 sequence is CASRFTGSYGYTF. The CDR3, as DNA: TGTGCCAGCAGATTCACAGGGTCCTATGGCTACACCTTC. The chain has TRBV28 and TRBJ1-2; perhaps TRBD1 as D (6 bases). V shed 6 bases and J shed 4 bases, with 12 bases lying between them. This CDR3 spans 13 amino acids. CDR1 is MDHEN and CDR2 is SYDVKM in the germline V gene.

V gene TRBV9 combines with J gene TRBJ2-5, with 7 bases identical to TRBD2. The germline V gene has CDR1 SGDLS and CDR2 YYNGEE. V lost 3 bases to trimming and J lost 0 bases; unmatched junction nucleotides: 2. CDR3 length: 14 amino acids. The CDR3, as DNA: TGTGCCAGCAGCGACGGGGGGAACCAAGAGACCCAGTACTTC. Amino acids: CASSDGGNQETQYF. The full variable domain, completed using reference TRBV9 and TRBJ2-5, is DSGVTQTPKHLITATGQRVTLRCSPRSGDLSVYWYQQSLDQGLQFLIQYYNGEERAKGNILERFSAQQFPDLHSELNLSSLELGDSALYFCASSDGGNQETQYFGPGTRLLVL.

The rearrangement links TRBV9 to TRBJ2-3; tentative D call: TRBD1 (5 bases). This CDR3 comprises 16 residues. Trimming took off 1 base at V and 2 bases at J, with 14 bases between the two ends. Germline values: CDR1 SGDLS, CDR2 YYNGEE. The CDR3 DNA sequence: TGTGCCAGCAGCGTAAACAGGAGATTGACCACAGATACGCAGTATTTT. This translates into CASSVNRRLTTDTQYF.

The chain employs TRBV2 and TRBJ2-3, with D perhaps assigned TRBD1 or TRBD2 (5 bases each). The germline V and J ends were trimmed by 8 bases and 3 bases, with 12 bases remaining between them. The CDR3 covers 13 residues. CDR1 is SNHLY, CDR2 FYNNEI, per germline. The CDR3 sequence: CASWAGSTDTQYF. The CDR3 DNA follows: TGTGCCAGCTGGGCAGGGAGTACAGATACGCAGTATTTT. The full variable domain, completed using reference TRBV2 and TRBJ2-3, is EPEVTQTPSHQVTQMGQEVILRCVPISNHLYFYWYRQILGQKVEFLVSFYNNEISEKSEIFDDQFSVERPDGSNFTLKIRSTKLEDSAMYFCASWAGSTDTQYFGPGTRLTVL.

The chain employs TRBV4-3 and TRBJ2-1; 9 nucleotides agree with TRBD2. The CDR3 has 14 amino acids. Germline loops: CDR1 LGHNA, CDR2 YSLEER. V dropped 1 base and J dropped 8; count of bases not matched to a gene: 3. The CDR3 DNA is TGCGCCAGCAGCCAAGGCGGGGGGGCCTATGAGCAGTTCTTC. It encodes CASSQGGGAYEQFF.